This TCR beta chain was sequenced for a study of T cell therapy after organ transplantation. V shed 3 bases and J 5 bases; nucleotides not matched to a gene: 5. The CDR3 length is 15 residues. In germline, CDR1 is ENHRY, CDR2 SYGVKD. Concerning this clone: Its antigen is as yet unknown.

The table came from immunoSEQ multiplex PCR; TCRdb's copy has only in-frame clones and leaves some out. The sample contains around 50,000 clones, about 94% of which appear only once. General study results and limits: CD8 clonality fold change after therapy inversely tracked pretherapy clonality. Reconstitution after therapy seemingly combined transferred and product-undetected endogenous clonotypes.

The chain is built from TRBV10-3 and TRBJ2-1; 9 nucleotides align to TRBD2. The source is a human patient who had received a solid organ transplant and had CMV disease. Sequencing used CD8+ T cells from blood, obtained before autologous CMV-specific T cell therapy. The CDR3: CAISEGGRADNEQFF. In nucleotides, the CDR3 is TGTGCCATCAGTGAAGGCGGGAGGGCCGACAATGAGCAGTTCTTC.